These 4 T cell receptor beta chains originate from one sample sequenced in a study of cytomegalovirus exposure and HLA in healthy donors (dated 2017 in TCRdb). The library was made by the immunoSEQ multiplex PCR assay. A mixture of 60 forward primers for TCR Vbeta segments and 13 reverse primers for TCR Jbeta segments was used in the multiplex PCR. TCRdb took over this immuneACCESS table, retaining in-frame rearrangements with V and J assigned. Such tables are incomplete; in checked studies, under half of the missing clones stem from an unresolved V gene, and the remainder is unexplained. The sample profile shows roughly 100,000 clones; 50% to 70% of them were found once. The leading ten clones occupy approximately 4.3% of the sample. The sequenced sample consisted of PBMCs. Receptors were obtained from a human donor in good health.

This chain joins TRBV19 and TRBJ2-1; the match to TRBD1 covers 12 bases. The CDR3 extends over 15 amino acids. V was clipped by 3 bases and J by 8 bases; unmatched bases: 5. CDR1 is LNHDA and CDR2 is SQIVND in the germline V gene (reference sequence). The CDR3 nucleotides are TGTGCCAGTAGTATCATGGGACAGGGGGCAGATGAGCAGTTCTTC. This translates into CASSIMGQGADEQFF.

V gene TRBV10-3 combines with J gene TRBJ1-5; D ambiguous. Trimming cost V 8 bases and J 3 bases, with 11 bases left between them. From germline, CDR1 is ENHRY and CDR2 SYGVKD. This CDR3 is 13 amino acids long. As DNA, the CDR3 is TGTGCCATCGGAGGAGGGAACAATCAGCCCCAGCATTTT. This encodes CAIGGGNNQPQHF.

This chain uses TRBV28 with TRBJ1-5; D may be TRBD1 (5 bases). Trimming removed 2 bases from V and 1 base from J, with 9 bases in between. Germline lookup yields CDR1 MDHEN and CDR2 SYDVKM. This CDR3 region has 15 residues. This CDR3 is CASSLQRGSNQPQHF. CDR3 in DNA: TGTGCCAGCAGTTTACAAAGGGGAAGCAATCAGCCCCAGCATTTT.

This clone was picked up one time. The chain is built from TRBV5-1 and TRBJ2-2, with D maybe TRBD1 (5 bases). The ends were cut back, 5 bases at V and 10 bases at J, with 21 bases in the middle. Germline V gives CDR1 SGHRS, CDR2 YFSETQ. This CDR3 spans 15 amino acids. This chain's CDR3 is CASSEGQGLKEELFF. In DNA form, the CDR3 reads TGCGCCAGCAGTGAAGGGCAGGGATTAAAGGAGGAGCTGTTTTTT.